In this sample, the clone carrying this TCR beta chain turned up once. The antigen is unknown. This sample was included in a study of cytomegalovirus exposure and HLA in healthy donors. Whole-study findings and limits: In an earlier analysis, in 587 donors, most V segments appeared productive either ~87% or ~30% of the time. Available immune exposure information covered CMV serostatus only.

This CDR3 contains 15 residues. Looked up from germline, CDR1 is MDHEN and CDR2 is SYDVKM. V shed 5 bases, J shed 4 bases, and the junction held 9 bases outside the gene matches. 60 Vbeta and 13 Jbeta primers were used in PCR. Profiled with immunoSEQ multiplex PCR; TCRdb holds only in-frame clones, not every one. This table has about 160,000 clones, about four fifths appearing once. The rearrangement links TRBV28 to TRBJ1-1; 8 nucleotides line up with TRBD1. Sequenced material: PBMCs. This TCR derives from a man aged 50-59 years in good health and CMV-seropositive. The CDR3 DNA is TGTGCCAGCAGTCCCCTGGACAGGGCGACCACTGAAGCTTTCTTT. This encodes CASSPLDRATTEAFF. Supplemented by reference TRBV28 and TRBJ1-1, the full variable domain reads DVKVTQSSRYLVKRTGEKVFLECVQDMDHENMFWYRQDPGLGLRLIYFSYDVKMKEKGDIPEGYSVSREKKERFSLILESASTNQTSMYLCASSPLDRATTEAFFGQGTRLTVV.